This T cell receptor (beta chain) was profiled in a study of blood T cell repertoires in COVID-19. The germline gives CDR1 SGHTA, CDR2 FQGNSA. V dropped 6 bases and J dropped 5 bases, with 7 bases sitting between them. The CDR3 runs 11 residues. This clone came up once. Participants were aged about 18 to 100 years, lived in 20 to 25 US areas, and enrolled virtually. In assigning cohorts, the study relied on participant-reported clinical history. Two negative PCRs, clearance, or symptom resolution characterized the recovered Cohort 3 donors. Some clones are missing from TCRdb's copy, which holds only in-frame ones; the method was immunoSEQ multiplex PCR. The data contain 180,000 or so clones, 86% of them singletons.

Input material: PBMCs or T cells enriched from blood (not recorded which). This clonotype originated in a woman in her twenties or thirties who had recovered from COVID-19. V gene TRBV7-2 combines with J gene TRBJ2-5; D ambiguous. The CDR3 DNA reads TGTGCCAGCAGTTCTGCGGAGACCCAGTACTTC. Protein sequence: CASSSAETQYF.